This is a list of T cell receptor beta chains from one sample in a study of T-cell memory formation after mild COVID-19. TCRdb passed the 5' RACE reads through MiXCR, listing each CDR3 protein once. The sample contains some 440,000 distinct CDR3 sequences, 20% to 30% of which appear only once. The specimen sequenced was PBMCs or a T cell subset sorted from them (not recorded which). The receptor set was obtained from an adult woman who had mild COVID-19 (a few samples of this study predate the infection). Cell type and time point are not known. The CDR3 runs from the conserved cysteine through the conserved F or W. D genes are given only for firm matches. Some rows have no size entry. The others give once, few or many, or a class for an expanded clone.

15,.,.,TRBV5-5,TRBJ2-7,TGTGCCAGCAGCTTGGTTGGGGGAGTCCCCTACGAGCAGTACTTC,CASSLVGGVPYEQYF
14,.,.,TRBV7-6,TRBJ2-3,TGTGCCAGCAGCCCGCGCCGCTCCACAGATACGCAGTATTTT,CASSPRRSTDTQYF
13,.,few,TRBV6-1,TRBJ1-1,TGTGCCAGCAGAATGACAGTAACCACTGAAGCTTTCTTT,CASRMTVTTEAFF
17,TRBD1,.,TRBV5-1,TRBJ2-1,TGCGCCAGCAGCTTGCTAACACCTGGGACAGGGGCGGATGAGCAGTTCTTC,CASSLLTPGTGADEQFF
12,.,.,TRBV29-1,TRBJ2-7,TGCAGCGTTGCACGTAATACCTACGAGCAGTACTTC,CSVARNTYEQYF
14,.,few,TRBV12-3/TRBV12-4,TRBJ1-2,TGTGCCACCCTTGACCGCCCGACTGGTAAAGGCTACACCTTC,CATLDRPTGKGYTF
15,.,.,TRBV30,TRBJ2-1,TGTGCCTGGAGTGTATACGGGCGCTCCTACAATGAGCAGTTCTTC,CAWSVYGRSYNEQFF
14,TRBD1,.,TRBV20-1,TRBJ1-5,TGCAGTGCTAGAGCCACAGGGGGCAATCAGCCCCAGCATTTT,CSARATGGNQPQHF
14,TRBD1,.,TRBV12-3/TRBV12-4,TRBJ2-3,TGTGCCAGCACCTCGACAGGGGGGACAGATACGCAGTATTTT,CASTSTGGTDTQYF
15,.,.,TRBV12-3/TRBV12-4,TRBJ2-2,TGTGCCAGCAGTTTAGGGATATACAACACCGGGGAGCTGTTTTTT,CASSLGIYNTGELFF
17,TRBD2,.,TRBV11-2,TRBJ2-3,TGTGCCAGCAGCCCTAGGACGGGACTAGCGAGGGCAGATACGCAGTATTTT,CASSPRTGLARADTQYF
14,.,few,TRBV5-4,TRBJ2-5,TGTGCCAGCAGCTTGAGGACAACCCAAGAGACCCAGTACTTC,CASSLRTTQETQYF
15,.,.,TRBV5-1,TRBJ1-5,TGCGCCAGCAGCTTTTCGGGGCTCAGCAATCAGCCCCAGCATTTT,CASSFSGLSNQPQHF
14,TRBD1,.,TRBV5-5,TRBJ2-7,TGTGCCAGCAGCATGGGACAGGGGATCTACGAGCAGTACTTC,CASSMGQGIYEQYF
16,.,.,TRBV6-1,TRBJ2-3,TGTGCCAGCAGTCACGGGACAGAACCGGGAGGGGATACGCAGTATTTT,CASSHGTEPGGDTQYF
15,.,.,TRBV27,TRBJ1-2,TGTGCCAGCAGTCCGCGGAGGGGAGCTAACTATGGCTACACCTTC,CASSPRRGANYGYTF
17,TRBD2,few,TRBV6-5,TRBJ2-1,TGTGCCAGCAGTCCTCCGGCGGCGGGAGGGCGATACAATGAGCAGTTCTTC,CASSPPAAGGRYNEQFF
13,.,few,TRBV6-2/TRBV6-3,TRBJ1-3,TGTGCCAGCAGTTACCGTCTCGGAAACACCATATATTTT,CASSYRLGNTIYF
17,TRBD2,.,TRBV19,TRBJ2-1,TGTGCCAGTAGTATAGTTCGAAAGACTAGCGGGAGCTATGAGCAGTTCTTC,CASSIVRKTSGSYEQFF
15,.,.,TRBV6-2/TRBV6-3,TRBJ1-1,TGTGCCAGCAGTTACTATGGGGTCGGGGGCACTGAAGCTTTCTTT,CASSYYGVGGTEAFF
14,.,.,TRBV4-1,TRBJ2-7,TGCGCCAGCAGCCAGATCCCGCCAGTCTACGAGCAGTACTTC,CASSQIPPVYEQYF
12,.,.,TRBV24-1,TRBJ1-5,TGTGCCAACACCATTGGGCTACAGCCCCAGCATTTT,CANTIGLQPQHF
13,.,few,TRBV20-1,TRBJ1-4,TGCAGTGCTAGGGGTCCAAGCGGTGAAAAACTGTTTTTT,CSARGPSGEKLFF
18,TRBD2,few,TRBV7-2,TRBJ2-3,TGTGCCAGCAGCCCGGGACTAGCGGGAGGGCCGGGCACAGATACGCAGTATTTT,CASSPGLAGGPGTDTQYF
16,.,.,TRBV24-1,TRBJ2-2,TGTGCCACCAGTGAAACCCCCAGCAGAAACACCGGGGAGCTGTTTTTT,CATSETPSRNTGELFF
12,.,.,TRBV29-1,TRBJ2-3,TGCAGCGTTACTGAGTCCACAGATACGCAGTATTTT,CSVTESTDTQYF
17,TRBD1,few,TRBV7-2,TRBJ2-1,TGTGCCAGCAGCCCCGGGACAGGGGGGAGCTCCTACAATGAGCAGTTCTTC,CASSPGTGGSSYNEQFF
13,.,.,TRBV10-3,TRBJ1-3,TGTGCCATCAGTGAGGATAACGGAAACACCATATATTTT,CAISEDNGNTIYF
13,TRBD1,few,TRBV20-1,TRBJ2-5,TGCAGTGCGCCGACAGGGTCGGGAGAGACCCAGTACTTC,CSAPTGSGETQYF
14,.,.,TRBV7-9,TRBJ2-5,TGTGCCAGCAGCTTAGAGGTTGACCAAGAGACCCAGTACTTC,CASSLEVDQETQYF
14,.,.,TRBV7-9,TRBJ1-1,TGTGCCAGCAGCTTACCGGGGGCGCGGACTGAAGCTTTCTTT,CASSLPGARTEAFF
13,TRBD2,.,TRBV11-2,TRBJ2-7,TGTGCCAGCAGCTATGGGGGGGCCTACGAGCAGTACTTC,CASSYGGAYEQYF
16,.,few,TRBV6-5,TRBJ2-1,TGTGCCAGCAGCCCTGGACAGAGTCGGAGATACAATGAGCAGTTCTTC,CASSPGQSRRYNEQFF
16,.,.,TRBV4-3,TRBJ1-2,TGCGCCAGCAGCCAAGAGCTGAGCAGTATCATCTATGGCTACACCTTC,CASSQELSSIIYGYTF
16,.,few,TRBV9,TRBJ2-7,TGTGCCAGCAGCGTAGATTCAGGGTCTAGTAGGTACGAGCAGTACTTC,CASSVDSGSSRYEQYF
15,.,.,TRBV2,TRBJ1-5,TGTGCCAGCAGTGATCGAGGGGGGAACAATCAGCCCCAGCATTTT,CASSDRGGNNQPQHF
15,TRBD1,.,TRBV11-3,TRBJ2-5,TGTGCCAGCAGCTTCGACGAGCAGGGGGAAGAGACCCAGTACTTC,CASSFDEQGEETQYF
15,TRBD1,.,TRBV24-1,TRBJ2-7,TGTGCCACCAGTGATACAGGGGAAGGTGCCTACGAGCAGTACTTC,CATSDTGEGAYEQYF
16,TRBD2,many,TRBV5-4,TRBJ2-7,TGTGCCAGCAGCCCAGTTAGCGGGAGCTACTCCTACGAGCAGTACTTC,CASSPVSGSYSYEQYF